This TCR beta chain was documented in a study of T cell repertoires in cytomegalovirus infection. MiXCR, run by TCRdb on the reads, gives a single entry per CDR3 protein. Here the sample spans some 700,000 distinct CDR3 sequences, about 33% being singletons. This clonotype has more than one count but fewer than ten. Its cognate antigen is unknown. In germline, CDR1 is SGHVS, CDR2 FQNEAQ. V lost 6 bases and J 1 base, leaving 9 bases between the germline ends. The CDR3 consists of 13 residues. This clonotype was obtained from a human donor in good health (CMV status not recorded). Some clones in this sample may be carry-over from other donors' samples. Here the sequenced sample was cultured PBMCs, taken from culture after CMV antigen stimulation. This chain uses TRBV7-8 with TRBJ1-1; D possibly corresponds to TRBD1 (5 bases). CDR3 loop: CASRNQGNTEAFF. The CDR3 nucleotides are TGTGCCAGCAGAAATCAGGGGAACACTGAAGCTTTCTTT.